The 6 T cell receptor beta chains reported below all come from one sample, sequenced in a study of shared clonotypes between healthy human individuals. Only in-frame clones appear in the TCRdb table, and some are missing; sequencing was by immunoSEQ multiplex PCR. The sample gives around 2,000,000 clones, 85% to 95% of which show up once; 0.13% is in the top ten. Material for sequencing was naive CD4+ T cells sorted from blood. The sample's subset: CD45RA+ positively selected. The receptors here all came from a young man in good health.

This clone was counted many times. Other nucleotide sequences in the sample specify the same CDR3. J is TRBJ2-5 and V is TRBV10-3; tentative D call: TRBD1 (5 bases). This CDR3 has 13 residues. Germline CDR1 reads ENHRY; CDR2 reads SYGVKD. The ends were cut back, 2 bases at V and 3 bases at J, with 7 bases in the middle. CDR3 in DNA: TGTGCCATCAGTGAGAGGGGTGAAGAGACCCAGTACTTC. This gives the protein CAISERGEETQYF.

V is TRBV6-1 and J is TRBJ2-1; no clear D. V dropped 3 bases and J dropped 9 bases, with 9 bases sitting between them. CDR1 MNHNS and CDR2 SASEGT come from the germline V gene. The length of the CDR3 is 12 residues. Written as DNA, the CDR3 is TGTGCCAGCAGTGATATGATTGGTGAGCAGTTCTTC. This codes for CASSDMIGEQFF.

V usage is TRBV13 and J usage is TRBJ2-7; D not certain. The CDR3 runs to 15 residues. Trimming stripped 2 bases from V and 5 bases from J, with 16 bases between. Germline assignment: CDR1 PRHDT and CDR2 FYEKMQ (reference sequence). The CDR3 DNA follows: TGTGCCAGCAGCTTATTCGTAGTAGGCCCCCACGAGCAGTACTTC. Encoded protein: CASSLFVVGPHEQYF.

The gene calls are TRBV25-1 and TRBJ2-7; TRBD2 aligns across 7 bases. The CDR3 length is 13 residues. Germline CDR1 and CDR2: MGHDK and SYGVNS. V gave up 10 bases and J gave up 0 bases; unmatched junction bases: 6. CDR3: CATSAGDSYEQYF. CDR3 DNA: TGTGCCACGAGCGCGGGGGACTCCTACGAGCAGTACTTC.

In DNA form, the CDR3 reads TGTGCCAGCTCGCCTACAGGGAAAGGGCGCTCCTACGAGCAGTACTTC. It is translated as CASSPTGKGRSYEQYF. The V and J genes are TRBV18 and TRBJ2-7; a weak D match, TRBD1 (6 bases). Trimming cost V 6 bases and J 0 bases, with 18 bases left between them. The CDR3 has 16 residues. Germline V CDR1 and CDR2: KGHSH, LQKENI.

The V and J genes are TRBV7-2 and TRBJ1-2, with TRBD1 identical over 8 bases. The V gene end was trimmed by 4 bases and the J gene end by 6 bases; junction bases not matched to a gene: 1. Germline CDR1 SGHTA, CDR2 FQGNSA. This CDR3 has 12 amino acids. The CDR3: CASSSDRDGYTF. The CDR3 DNA is TGTGCCAGCAGCTCGGACAGGGATGGCTACACCTTC.